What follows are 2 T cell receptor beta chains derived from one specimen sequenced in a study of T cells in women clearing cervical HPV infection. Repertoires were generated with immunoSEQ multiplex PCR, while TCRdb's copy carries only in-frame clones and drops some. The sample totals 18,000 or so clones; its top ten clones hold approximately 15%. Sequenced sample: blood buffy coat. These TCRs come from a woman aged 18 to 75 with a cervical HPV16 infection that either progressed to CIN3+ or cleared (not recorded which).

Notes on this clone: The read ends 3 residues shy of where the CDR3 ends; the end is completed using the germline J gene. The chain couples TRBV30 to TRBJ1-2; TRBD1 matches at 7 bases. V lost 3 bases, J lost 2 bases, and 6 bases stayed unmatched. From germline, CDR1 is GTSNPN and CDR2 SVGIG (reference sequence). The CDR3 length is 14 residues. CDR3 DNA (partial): TGTGCCTGGAGCCTCCGGACAGGCAACTATGGC. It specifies CAWSLRTGNYG. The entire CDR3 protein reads CAWSLRTGNYGYTF.

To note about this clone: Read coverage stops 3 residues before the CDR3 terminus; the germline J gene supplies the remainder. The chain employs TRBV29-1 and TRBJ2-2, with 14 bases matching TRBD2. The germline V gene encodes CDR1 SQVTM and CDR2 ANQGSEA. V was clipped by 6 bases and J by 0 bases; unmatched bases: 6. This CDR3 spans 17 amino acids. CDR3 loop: CSVGLAGGNTNTGELFF. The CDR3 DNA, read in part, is TGCAGCGTCGGACTAGCGGGAGGCAATACGAACACCGGGGAG.